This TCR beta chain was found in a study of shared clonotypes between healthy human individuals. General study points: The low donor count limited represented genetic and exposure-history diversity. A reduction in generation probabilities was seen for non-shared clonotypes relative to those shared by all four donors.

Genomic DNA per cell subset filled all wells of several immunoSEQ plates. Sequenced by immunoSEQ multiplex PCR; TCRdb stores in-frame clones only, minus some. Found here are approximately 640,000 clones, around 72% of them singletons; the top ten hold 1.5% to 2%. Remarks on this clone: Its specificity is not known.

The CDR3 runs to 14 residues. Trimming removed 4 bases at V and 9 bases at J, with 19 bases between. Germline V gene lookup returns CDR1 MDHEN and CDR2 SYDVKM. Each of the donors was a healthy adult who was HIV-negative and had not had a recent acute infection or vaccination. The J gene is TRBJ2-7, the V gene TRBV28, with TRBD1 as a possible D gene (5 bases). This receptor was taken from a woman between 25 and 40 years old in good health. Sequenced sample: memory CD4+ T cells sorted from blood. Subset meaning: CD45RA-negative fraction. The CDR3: CASSYHGVIRGQYF. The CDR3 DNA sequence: TGTGCCAGCAGTTATCATGGGGTCATAAGGGGGCAGTACTTC. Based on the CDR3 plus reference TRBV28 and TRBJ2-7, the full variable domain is DVKVTQSSRYLVKRTGEKVFLECVQDMDHENMFWYRQDPGLGLRLIYFSYDVKMKEKGDIPEGYSVSREKKERFSLILESASTNQTSMYLCASSYHGVIRGQYFGPGTRLTVT.